Sequencing of this TCR beta chain was carried out in a study of cytomegalovirus exposure and HLA in healthy donors. 60 Vbeta and 13 Jbeta primers were used in PCR. Measured with immunoSEQ multiplex PCR; TCRdb has only the in-frame clones, and not every one. The data show approximately 220,000 clones, with 75% to 80% seen just once and 1.5% to 2% held by the top ten. The germline gives CDR1 LGHNA, CDR2 YSLEER. V lost 0 bases, J lost 0 bases, and 9 bases lay in between. CDR3 size: 16 residues. This chain joins TRBV4-3 and TRBJ2-1; D not resolved. The sample taken for sequencing was PBMCs. This clonotype originated in a male donor in good health and CMV-seronegative. The CDR3 DNA reads TGCGCCAGCAGCCAAGACCCCCGAGGCTCCTACAATGAGCAGTTCTTC. Protein sequence: CASSQDPRGSYNEQFF.